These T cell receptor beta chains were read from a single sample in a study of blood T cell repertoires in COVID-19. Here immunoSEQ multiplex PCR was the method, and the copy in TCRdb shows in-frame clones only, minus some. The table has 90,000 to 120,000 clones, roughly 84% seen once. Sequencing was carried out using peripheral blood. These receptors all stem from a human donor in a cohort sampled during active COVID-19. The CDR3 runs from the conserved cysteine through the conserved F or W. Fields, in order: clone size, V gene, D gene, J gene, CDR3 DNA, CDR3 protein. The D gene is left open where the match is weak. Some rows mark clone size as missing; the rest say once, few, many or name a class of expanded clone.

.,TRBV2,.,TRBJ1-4,TGTGCCAGCAGTAAAGGGACACTGGATGAAAAACTGTTTTTT,CASSKGTLDEKLFF
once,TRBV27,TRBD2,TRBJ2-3,TGTGCCAGCAGTTTCAGTACTAGCGGCACAGATACGCAGTATTTT,CASSFSTSGTDTQYF
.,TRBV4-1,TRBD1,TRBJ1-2,TGCGCCAGCAGCAAAGGGGAGACAGGGGGTGGTGGCTACACCTTC,CASSKGETGGGGYTF
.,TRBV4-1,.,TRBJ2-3,TGCGCCAGCAGCCAGAGACCAGTACAGGTCCTCACAGATACGCAGTATTTT,CASSQRPVQVLTDTQYF
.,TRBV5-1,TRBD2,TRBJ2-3,TGCGCCAGCAGTCTCGGGGGGGCGGGCACAGATACGCAGTATTTT,CASSLGGAGTDTQYF
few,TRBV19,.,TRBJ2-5,TGTGCCAGTAGTATTCGCAGGGTGGCCCAAGGAGAGACCCAGTACTTC,CASSIRRVAQGETQYF
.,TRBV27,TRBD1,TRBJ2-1,TGTGCCAGCACCCAGACAGGGAAGCACTTCAATGAGCAGTTCTTC,CASTQTGKHFNEQFF
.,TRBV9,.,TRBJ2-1,TGTGCCAGCAGCGTTTCACTAGAATTCTCCAATGAGCAGTTCTTC,CASSVSLEFSNEQFF
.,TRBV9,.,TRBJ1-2,TGTGCCAGCAGCGCCCAGGACAAGGGTTTAGTCTATGGCTACACCTTC,CASSAQDKGLVYGYTF
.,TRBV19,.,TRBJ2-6,TGTGCCAGTACCCGACTGTTTTCTGGGGCCAACGTCCTGACTTTC,CASTRLFSGANVLTF
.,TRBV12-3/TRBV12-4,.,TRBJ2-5,TGTGCCAGCCTGGGGGGAGAGACCCAGTACTTC,CASLGGETQYF
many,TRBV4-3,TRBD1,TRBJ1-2,TGCGCCAGCAGCCAGGGGAGACAGGGTTGGTCTGGCTACACCTTC,CASSQGRQGWSGYTF
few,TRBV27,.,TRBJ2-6,TGTGCCAGCACCCGTCTGGGAGGTTCCCTGGCCAACGTCCTGACTTTC,CASTRLGGSLANVLTF
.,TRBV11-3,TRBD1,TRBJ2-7,TGTGCCAGCAGCTTAGTGCCAGGGGGAGAGCAGTACTTC,CASSLVPGGEQYF
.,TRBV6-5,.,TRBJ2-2,TGTGCCAGCAGGCGAGAGGGCGCGAACACCGGGGAGCTGTTTTTT,CASRREGANTGELFF
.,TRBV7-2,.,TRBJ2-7,TGTGCCAGCAGCCCCGACAGGTACGAGCAGTACTTC,CASSPDRYEQYF
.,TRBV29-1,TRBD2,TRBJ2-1,TGCAGCGTTGGGACTAGCGTGTACAATGAGCAGTTCTTC,CSVGTSVYNEQFF
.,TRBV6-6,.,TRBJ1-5,TGTGCCACCCAGGGGTGGGGAGAAAGCAATCAGCCCCAGCATTTT,CATQGWGESNQPQHF
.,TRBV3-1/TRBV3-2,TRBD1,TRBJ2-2,TGTGCCAGCAGCTTAGGGACAGGGTCATCGGCCGGGGAGCTGTTTTTT,CASSLGTGSSAGELFF
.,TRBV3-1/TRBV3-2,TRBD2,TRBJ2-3,TGTGCCAGCGGGGGGGTAGTGGAAGATACGCAGTATTTT,CASGGVVEDTQYF
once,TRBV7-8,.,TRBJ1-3,TGTGCCAGCAGCTTCCCCGAAGGAGGGTCGGACACCATATATTTT,CASSFPEGGSDTIYF
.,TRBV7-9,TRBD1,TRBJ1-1,TGTGCCAGCAGCTTAGCCAGGGGGGACACTGAAGCTTTCTTT,CASSLARGDTEAFF
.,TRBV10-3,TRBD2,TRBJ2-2,TGTGCCACCGGGAAGTCGGCGGGAGTGAACACCGGGGAGCTGTTTTTT,CATGKSAGVNTGELFF
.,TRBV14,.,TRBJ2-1,TGTGCCAGCAGCCAAATGTCAACAGGGAGTAATGAGCAGTTCTTC,CASSQMSTGSNEQFF
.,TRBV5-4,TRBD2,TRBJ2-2,TGTGCCAGCAGCTTGGCTAGCGGGAGCCCCGGGGAGCTGTTTTTT,CASSLASGSPGELFF
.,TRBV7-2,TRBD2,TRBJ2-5,TGTGCCAGCAGCTTAGATAGAGCGGGAGTAGGCGAGACCCAGTACTTC,CASSLDRAGVGETQYF
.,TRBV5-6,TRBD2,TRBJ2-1,TGTGCCAGCAGCTTCGCGGGAGCGAACAATGAGCAGTTCTTC,CASSFAGANNEQFF
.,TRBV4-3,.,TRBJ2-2,TGCGCCAGCAGCCAAGACAGAAACACCGGGGAGCTGTTTTTT,CASSQDRNTGELFF
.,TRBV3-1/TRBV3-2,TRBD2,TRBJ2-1,TGTGCCAGCAGCCAAGTCCGCGGGAGGGCGGGAAATGAGCAGTTCTTC,CASSQVRGRAGNEQFF
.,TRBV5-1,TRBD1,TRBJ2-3,TGCGCCAGCAGCCGGGACAGAGTACCCACAGATACGCAGTATTTT,CASSRDRVPTDTQYF
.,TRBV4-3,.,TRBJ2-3,TGCGCCAGCAGCGGCACAGCGGGCACCACAGATACGCAGTATTTT,CASSGTAGTTDTQYF
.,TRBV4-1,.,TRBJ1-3,TGCGCCAGCAGCCAAGCCGGAGGAGGTGTCTCTGGAAACACCATATATTTT,CASSQAGGGVSGNTIYF
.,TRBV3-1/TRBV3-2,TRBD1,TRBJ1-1,TGTGCCAGCAGCCAGAGACAGGGGGCTGGTGAAGCTTTCTTT,CASSQRQGAGEAFF
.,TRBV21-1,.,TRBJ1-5,TGTGCCAGCAGCGGTCAGGATAGCAATCAGCCCCAGCATTTT,CASSGQDSNQPQHF
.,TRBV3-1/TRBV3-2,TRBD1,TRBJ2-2,TGTGCCAGCAGGGATCCGACAGGGGGCTCGACCGGGGAGCTGTTTTTT,CASRDPTGGSTGELFF
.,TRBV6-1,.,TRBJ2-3,TGTGCCAGCAGAGAAGGGACACACACGCAGTATTTT,CASREGTHTQYF
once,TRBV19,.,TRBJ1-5,TGTGCCAGTAGTTCACGCCTCGGACGGAGGGATGGCAATCAGCCCCAGCATTTT,CASSSRLGRRDGNQPQHF
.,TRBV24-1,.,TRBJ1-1,TGTGCCACCAGTGATTCGGGGGGGGAGATGAACACTGAAGCTTTCTTT,CATSDSGGEMNTEAFF
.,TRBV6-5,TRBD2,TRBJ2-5,TGTGCCAGCAGTTACGGGGGGGAGAACTCGGAGACCCAGTACTTC,CASSYGGENSETQYF
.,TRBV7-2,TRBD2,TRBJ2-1,TGTGCCAGCAGCTTAGGTGGCGGGAGGGCCAACAATGAGCAGTTCTTC,CASSLGGGRANNEQFF
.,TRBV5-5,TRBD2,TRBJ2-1,TGTGCCAGCAGCTGGGGACTACCGAGCTCCTACAATGAGCAGTTCTTC,CASSWGLPSSYNEQFF
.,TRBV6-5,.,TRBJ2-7,TGTGCCAGCAGTTACGAAGCTTCTACCCCCACCTACGAGCAGTACTTC,CASSYEASTPTYEQYF
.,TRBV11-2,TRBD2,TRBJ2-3,TGTGCCAGCAGCTTAAGTGCTAGCGGGATCACAGATACGCAGTATTTT,CASSLSASGITDTQYF
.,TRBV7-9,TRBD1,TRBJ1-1,TGTGCCAGCAGCTTCGGACAGGGTAGGTTTGACACTGAAGCTTTCTTT,CASSFGQGRFDTEAFF
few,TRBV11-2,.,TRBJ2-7,TGTGCCAGCAGCCCTGGGGCTGGAGTCAACGAGCAGTACTTC,CASSPGAGVNEQYF
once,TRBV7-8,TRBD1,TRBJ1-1,TGTGCCAGCAGCTCCGTTAGTATCGGACAGGCCGAACTTCGGGTGGCTTTCTTT,CASSSVSIGQAELRVAFF
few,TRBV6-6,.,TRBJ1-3,TGTGCCAGCAGTTACTCGACGGGGGTTTCAAACACCATATATTTT,CASSYSTGVSNTIYF
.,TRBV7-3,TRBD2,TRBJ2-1,TGTGCCAGCAGCCCGGGGGGGAGCTCCTACAATGAGCAGTTCTTC,CASSPGGSSYNEQFF
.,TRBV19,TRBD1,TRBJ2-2,TGTGCCAGTAGCCGGGACAGACCTCGTGGCACCGGGGAGCTGTTTTTT,CASSRDRPRGTGELFF
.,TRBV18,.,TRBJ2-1,TGTGCCAGCTCACCACAAACAGGGATAAATGAGCAGTTCTTC,CASSPQTGINEQFF
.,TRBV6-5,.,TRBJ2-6,TGTGCCAGCACCTCCCCTGGGGCCAACGTCCTGACTTTC,CASTSPGANVLTF
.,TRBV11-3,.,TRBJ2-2,TGTGCCAGCAGCTTAGGTACCTCCGGGAAGAGACCCGGGGAGCTGTTTTTT,CASSLGTSGKRPGELFF
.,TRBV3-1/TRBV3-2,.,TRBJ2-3,TGTGCCAGCAGCCCACACGGAGGGAGTTATGTAGATACGCAGTATTTT,CASSPHGGSYVDTQYF
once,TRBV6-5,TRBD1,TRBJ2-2,TGTGCCAGCCGACAGGGGGCGGGGACCGGGGAGCTGTTTTTT,CASRQGAGTGELFF
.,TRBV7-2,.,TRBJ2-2,TGTGCCAGCAGCTTATCCGGGACGAACACCGGGGAGCTGTTTTTT,CASSLSGTNTGELFF
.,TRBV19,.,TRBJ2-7,TGTGCCAGTAGTATCCAGACGTCAGGATCCTACGAGCAGTACTTC,CASSIQTSGSYEQYF
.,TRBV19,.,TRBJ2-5,TGTGCCAGTGCCCCGCCGGGAGCCCGATCGGAGACCCAGTACTTC,CASAPPGARSETQYF
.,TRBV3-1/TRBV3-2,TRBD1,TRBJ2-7,TGTGCCAGCAGCCAGCAGGGGGCGGACTACGAGCAGTACTTC,CASSQQGADYEQYF
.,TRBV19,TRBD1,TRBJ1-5,TGTGCCAGTAGTATGGGGAGACAGGGCGGCAATCAGCCCCAGCATTTT,CASSMGRQGGNQPQHF